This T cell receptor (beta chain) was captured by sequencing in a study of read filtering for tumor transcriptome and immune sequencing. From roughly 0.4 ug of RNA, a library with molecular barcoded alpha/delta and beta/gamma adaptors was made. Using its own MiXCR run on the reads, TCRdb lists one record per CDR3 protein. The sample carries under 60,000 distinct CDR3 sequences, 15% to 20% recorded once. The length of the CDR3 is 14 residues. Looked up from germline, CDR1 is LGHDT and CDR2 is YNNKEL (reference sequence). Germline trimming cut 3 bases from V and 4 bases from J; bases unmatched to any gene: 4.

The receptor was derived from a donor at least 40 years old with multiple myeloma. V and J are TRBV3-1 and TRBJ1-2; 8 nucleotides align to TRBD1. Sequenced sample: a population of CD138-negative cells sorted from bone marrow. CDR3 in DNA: TGTGCCAGCAGCCACAGGGGGCAGGGCTATGGCTACACCTTC. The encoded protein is CASSHRGQGYGYTF.